This passage covers 12 T cell receptor beta chains from one sample sequenced in a study of vaccination and CD4 T cells after COVID-19. Treatment meaning: roughly ten-day PBMC culture with coronavirus spike peptide pools or control peptides (ViraFEST assay). Sequencing of DNA taken from cultured CD4+ T cells relied on the Oncomine TCR Beta short-read assay. Each CDR3 protein is one row after TCRdb ran MiXCR on the PCR reads. The table shows 9,500 to 15,000 distinct CDR3 sequences, with about half occurring only once. These receptors' targets are unknown. Source material: CD4+ T cells from blood, cultured in vitro. The receptors stem from a human donor who had recovered from COVID-19.

V gene TRBV6-1 combines with J gene TRBJ2-7; D unclear. Per the germline V gene, CDR1 is MNHNS and CDR2 is SASEGT. The CDR3 sequence is 16 residues long. V dropped 1 base and J dropped 3 bases, with 16 bases sitting between them. CDR3 sequence reads: CASSEGMGQSYYEQYF. CDR3 nucleotide sequence: TGTGCCAGCAGTGAAGGGATGGGCCAGTCTTACTACGAGCAGTACTTC.

V is TRBV11-3 and J is TRBJ1-1, with D perhaps TRBD1 (5 bases). The CDR3 is 14 residues long. The ends were cut back, 5 bases at V and 11 bases at J, with 21 bases in the middle. CDR1 is SGHNT, CDR2 YENEEA, per germline. The chain's CDR3 is CASSPYRDGSRAFF. CDR3 DNA sequence: TGTGCCAGCAGCCCATACCGGGACGGTTCAAGGGCTTTCTTT. Full variable domain (outside the CDR3, taken from reference TRBV11-3 and TRBJ1-1): EAGVVQSPRYKIIEKKQPVAFWCNPISGHNTLYWYLQNLGQGPELLIRYENEEAVDDSQLPKDRFSAERLKGVDSTLKIQPAELGDSAVYLCASSPYRDGSRAFFGQGTRLTVV.

CDR3 bases: TGTGCCAGCAGGCTGGGCGGGGCTAGCGGGAGCGTCGCCATTCAGTACTTC. Its protein product is CASRLGGASGSVAIQYF. The chain recombines TRBV7-2 with TRBJ2-4; 10 bases fit TRBD2. V gave up 6 bases and J gave up 9 bases; unmatched junction bases: 17. The germline V gene encodes CDR1 SGHTA and CDR2 FQGNSA. This CDR3 is 17 amino acids long.

This clonotype was recorded a few times. The J gene is TRBJ1-1, the V gene TRBV5-4, with 7 positions matching TRBD1. The J segment lost 4 bases and the V segment lost 3 bases, leaving 9 bases of the junction unmatched. Looked up from germline, CDR1 is SGHNT and CDR2 is YYREEE (reference sequence). The CDR3 covers 15 residues. This chain's CDR3 is CASSSYRTGFTEAFF. The CDR3 DNA is TGTGCCAGCAGCTCGTACAGGACAGGCTTCACTGAAGCTTTCTTT.

The sample holds a few counts of this clonotype. The chain couples TRBV6-5 to TRBJ2-1; D remains unclear. The germline gives CDR1 MNHEY, CDR2 SVGAGI. V lost 4 bases and J lost 6, with 13 bases in between. This CDR3 comprises 14 residues. The CDR3 protein is CASSSWGMSNEQFF. DNA for the CDR3: TGTGCCAGCAGTTCTTGGGGAATGAGCAATGAGCAGTTCTTC.

This clonotype was observed a handful of times. The chain combines TRBV28 with TRBJ1-5; possible D gene TRBD1, 5 bases. Trimming removed 8 bases from V and 4 bases from J, with 21 bases in between. CDR3 length: 16 residues. The V gene's germline CDR1 is MDHEN and CDR2 SYDVKM. The CDR3 region has the DNA TGTGCCAGCCTCATTCCGGGGCCCCAGGGAAATCAGCCCCAGCATTTT. This translates into CASLIPGPQGNQPQHF.

This chain joins TRBV11-1 and TRBJ2-5; 13 positions agree with TRBD2. The V segment lost 5 bases and the J segment 2 bases; nucleotides outside the gene matches: 5. Per the germline V gene, CDR1 is SGHAT and CDR2 is FQDESV (reference sequence). The CDR3 extends over 16 amino acids. CDR3: CASSPGTSGTQETQYF. CDR3 nucleotide sequence: TGTGCCAGCAGCCCCGGGACTAGCGGGACTCAAGAGACCCAGTACTTC.

In this sample, this clonotype turned up a few times. This chain joins TRBV7-9 and TRBJ1-2; D not certain. There are 15 residues in the CDR3. V was trimmed by 4 bases and J by 7 bases, leaving 19 bases between them. CDR1 and CDR2 from the germline V gene are SEHNR and FQNEAQ (reference sequence). The CDR3: CASSWGRAQVGGYTF. The CDR3, as DNA: TGTGCCAGCAGCTGGGGTCGGGCCCAGGTGGGTGGCTACACCTTC. The full variable domain, its missing parts supplied by reference TRBV7-9 and TRBJ1-2, is DTGVSQNPRHKITKRGQNVTFRCDPISEHNRLYWYRQTLGQGPEFLTYFQNEAQLEKSRLLSDRFSAERPKGSFSTLEIQRTEQGDSAMYLCASSWGRAQVGGYTFGSGTRLTVV.

This sequence joins TRBV12-3 or TRBV12-4 and TRBJ1-2; weak D call: TRBD1 (6 bases). This CDR3 region has 13 residues. With 6 bases removed from V and 2 bases from J, the gap between germline ends came to 10 bases. The CDR3 DNA is TGTGCCAGCAGCACCGGACAGAACTATGGCTACACCTTC. The encoded protein is CASSTGQNYGYTF.

The CDR3 DNA sequence: TGTGCCAGCAGCTCGACAGGGGGCGGTGAGACCCAGTACTTC. Its protein is CASSSTGGGETQYF. The gene calls are TRBV11-2 and TRBJ2-5, with 10 bases identical to TRBD1. This CDR3 contains 14 residues. J gave up 5 bases and V 4 bases, and 4 bases lay outside the gene matches. Germline CDR1 SGHAT, CDR2 FQNNGV.

This clonotype has more than one count but fewer than ten. V is TRBV20-1 and J is TRBJ1-5; no reliable D call. The CDR3 has 14 residues. The V and J ends lost 4 bases and 3 bases respectively, with 13 bases between them. Germline loops: CDR1 DFQATT, CDR2 SNEGSKA (reference sequence). CDR3 DNA: TGCAGTGCTACCTTTGACACGGTCAATCAGCCCCAGCATTTT. Protein sequence: CSATFDTVNQPQHF.

This clonotype was observed a few times. The V call is TRBV20-1, the J call TRBJ1-5; 8 bases agree with TRBD1. The CDR3 spans 14 residues. The ends lost 1 base at V and 5 bases at J; junction bases unmatched: 4. Per germline, CDR1 DFQATT and CDR2 SNEGSKA (reference sequence). Here the CDR3 DNA reads TGCAGTGCTAGAGGGGACAGGATCGATCAGCCCCAGCATTTT. Its protein product is CSARGDRIDQPQHF.